Listed below are T cell receptor beta chains from one sample, sequenced in a study of T-cell memory formation after mild COVID-19. TCRdb passed the 5' RACE reads through MiXCR, listing each CDR3 protein once. The sample records about 420,000 distinct CDR3 sequences, 23% being singletons. The sequencing input was PBMCs or a T cell subset sorted from them (not recorded which). All receptors come from an adult woman who had mild COVID-19 (a few samples of this study predate the infection). Cell type and time point are not known. Each CDR3 is given with its conserved first and last residue. Fields, in order: clone size, V gene, D gene, J gene, CDR3 DNA, CDR3 protein. A D gene is named only where the DNA matches it firmly. Size is omitted from some rows. Given values are once, few, many or a class for expanded clones.

abundance: -; v_gene: TRBV6-5; d_gene: -; j_gene: TRBJ1-2; CDR3nt: TGTGCCAGCAGAACCGACCTTTCCACTAACTATGGCTACACCTTC; CDR3aa: CASRTDLSTNYGYTF
abundance: many; v_gene: TRBV7-9; d_gene: -; j_gene: TRBJ1-2; CDR3nt: TGTGCCAGCAGCTTTAACGGTCTCCTCTACACCTTC; CDR3aa: CASSFNGLLYTF
abundance: -; v_gene: TRBV24-1; d_gene: -; j_gene: TRBJ2-1; CDR3nt: TGTGCCTCGGCGGGGTACAATGAGCAGTTCTTC; CDR3aa: CASAGYNEQFF
abundance: few; v_gene: TRBV10-2; d_gene: -; j_gene: TRBJ1-2; CDR3nt: TGCGCCAGCAGTGAGTCGGGGGGCGCTGGCTATGGCTACACCTTC; CDR3aa: CASSESGGAGYGYTF
abundance: -; v_gene: TRBV6-5; d_gene: -; j_gene: TRBJ2-7; CDR3nt: TGTGCCAGCAGGGCGGGGGCAGTTACCTACGAGCAGTACTTC; CDR3aa: CASRAGAVTYEQYF
abundance: -; v_gene: TRBV4-1; d_gene: -; j_gene: TRBJ1-4; CDR3nt: TGCGCCAGCAGCCAAGATGGAGGGTTGTCGAATGAAAAACTGTTTTTT; CDR3aa: CASSQDGGLSNEKLFF
abundance: -; v_gene: TRBV7-2; d_gene: -; j_gene: TRBJ2-7; CDR3nt: TGTGCCAGCAGCCCACACAAAGGGGTTGGCTACGAGCAGTACTTC; CDR3aa: CASSPHKGVGYEQYF
abundance: few; v_gene: TRBV11-3; d_gene: -; j_gene: TRBJ2-1; CDR3nt: TGTGCCAGCAGCTTTCAACTCGGTGAGCAGTTCTTC; CDR3aa: CASSFQLGEQFF
abundance: few; v_gene: TRBV5-1; d_gene: -; j_gene: TRBJ1-6; CDR3nt: TGCGCCAGTAGGAAGGAGGGGGATTATAATTCACCCCTCCACTTT; CDR3aa: CASRKEGDYNSPLHF
abundance: few; v_gene: TRBV5-1; d_gene: -; j_gene: TRBJ2-7; CDR3nt: TGCGCCAGCAGCTCCACCGGGGCCGAGCAGTACTTC; CDR3aa: CASSSTGAEQYF
abundance: -; v_gene: TRBV7-2; d_gene: -; j_gene: TRBJ2-3; CDR3nt: TGTGCCAGCAGCTTAGGATTGCGGGCAGATACGCAGTATTTT; CDR3aa: CASSLGLRADTQYF
abundance: -; v_gene: TRBV5-4; d_gene: TRBD2; j_gene: TRBJ2-7; CDR3nt: TGTGCCAGCTGGGCTAGCGGGTCCTACGAGCAGTACTTC; CDR3aa: CASWASGSYEQYF
abundance: -; v_gene: TRBV29-1; d_gene: -; j_gene: TRBJ2-1; CDR3nt: TGCAGCGTCCTACCGGACCAGAGGGGGACGTTCTTC; CDR3aa: CSVLPDQRGTFF
abundance: -; v_gene: TRBV11-2; d_gene: -; j_gene: TRBJ1-3; CDR3nt: TGTGCCAGCAGCTTAGCACAGGACCGCTTTCTTGGAAACACCATATATTTT; CDR3aa: CASSLAQDRFLGNTIYF
abundance: -; v_gene: TRBV4-1; d_gene: -; j_gene: TRBJ2-7; CDR3nt: TGCGCCAGCAGCCAAGATGGAGGGTCAAAGGACTACGAGCAGTACTTC; CDR3aa: CASSQDGGSKDYEQYF
abundance: few; v_gene: TRBV7-2; d_gene: TRBD2; j_gene: TRBJ2-5; CDR3nt: TGTGCCAGCAGCTTAGGTAGCGGGGCCCTCGAGACCCAGTACTTC; CDR3aa: CASSLGSGALETQYF
abundance: -; v_gene: TRBV6-2/TRBV6-3; d_gene: TRBD2; j_gene: TRBJ2-3; CDR3nt: TGTGCCAGCAGGGAGCGGGAGGTCGCAGATACGCAGTATTTT; CDR3aa: CASREREVADTQYF
abundance: few; v_gene: TRBV15; d_gene: TRBD1; j_gene: TRBJ2-7; CDR3nt: TGTGCCACCAGCAGAGATGGGACAGGGGCCGAGCAGTACTTC; CDR3aa: CATSRDGTGAEQYF
abundance: -; v_gene: TRBV2; d_gene: TRBD2; j_gene: TRBJ2-2; CDR3nt: TGTGCCAGCGGCGGGGGGACCGGGGAGCTGTTTTTT; CDR3aa: CASGGGTGELFF
abundance: -; v_gene: TRBV5-1; d_gene: -; j_gene: TRBJ2-3; CDR3nt: TGCGCCAGCAGCCAATGGACATCCACAGATACGCAGTATTTT; CDR3aa: CASSQWTSTDTQYF